A selection of T cell receptor beta chains follows, all from one sample in a study of control samples from healthy donors and cancer patients. TCRdb's copy holds only in-frame clones and misses some; the assay was immunoSEQ multiplex PCR. The sample yields 130,000 or so clones, about 90% seen once. Sequencing input: blood. These receptors all stem from a woman aged 50 to 65 in good health. The CDR3 runs from the conserved cysteine through the conserved F or W. D genes are given only for firm matches. The size entry is marked missing in some rows and otherwise reads once, few, many or a size class.

CDR3 length	D gene	J gene	clone size	V gene	CDR3 protein	CDR3 DNA
15	TRBD1	TRBJ2-1	.	TRBV5-1	CASRLPGTGVNEQFF	TGCGCCAGCAGGTTGCCTGGGACAGGGGTCAATGAGCAGTTCTTC
13	.	TRBJ2-2	once	TRBV28	CASSPDDTGELFF	TGTGCCAGCAGCCCAGACGATACCGGGGAGCTGTTTTTT
13	.	TRBJ2-1	.	TRBV7-6	CASSREIFDEQFF	TGTGCCAGCAGCAGGGAGATTTTTGATGAGCAGTTCTTC
14	.	TRBJ2-7	.	TRBV19	CASSSGTYSYEQYF	TGTGCCAGTAGTTCCGGGACATACTCCTACGAGCAGTACTTC
14	TRBD2	TRBJ2-5	.	TRBV30	CACEAGVAQETQYF	TGTGCCTGTGAAGCGGGAGTGGCTCAAGAGACCCAGTACTTC
15	.	TRBJ2-6	once	TRBV14	CASSQLGLGANVLTF	TGTGCCAGCAGCCAACTGGGGCTAGGGGCCAACGTCCTGACTTTC
15	.	TRBJ1-1	.	TRBV7-9	CASSPPIGAKTEAFF	TGTGCCAGCAGCCCTCCTATTGGGGCAAAGACTGAAGCTTTCTTT
14	.	TRBJ2-3	.	TRBV3-1/TRBV3-2	CASTRSGFGDTQYF	TGTGCCAGTACTCGTAGCGGATTCGGGGATACGCAGTATTTT
12	.	TRBJ1-1	.	TRBV18	CASSPDHTEAFF	TGTGCCAGCTCTCCAGACCACACTGAAGCTTTCTTT
16	TRBD2	TRBJ2-1	.	TRBV6-2/TRBV6-3	CASSYSRGRAVNEQFF	TGTGCCAGCAGTTACTCGCGCGGGAGGGCCGTCAATGAGCAGTTCTTC
13	.	TRBJ1-1	.	TRBV5-6	CASNPGLLTEAFF	TGTGCCAGCAACCCGGGATTATTGACTGAAGCTTTCTTT
14	TRBD1	TRBJ1-2	.	TRBV6-5	CASRDRGTGYGYTF	TGTGCCAGCAGGGACAGGGGGACCGGATATGGCTACACCTTC
13	.	TRBJ1-1	.	TRBV10-2	CASSEWASSEAFF	TGCGCCAGCAGTGAATGGGCGAGCTCTGAAGCTTTCTTT
14	.	TRBJ2-1	.	TRBV7-9	CASSLSISYNEQFF	TGTGCCAGCAGCTTGAGTATCTCCTACAATGAGCAGTTCTTC
16	TRBD1	TRBJ1-2	.	TRBV2	CASSLTQTGGGYGYTF	TGTGCCAGCAGCTTAACCCAGACAGGGGGCGGGTATGGCTACACCTTC
13	.	TRBJ2-7	.	TRBV19	CASSIGQSYEQYF	TGTGCCAGTAGTATAGGACAGTCCTACGAGCAGTACTTC
14	.	TRBJ1-6	.	TRBV6-1	CASSEGSGYSPLHF	TGTGCCAGCAGTGAGGGGTCCGGCTACTCACCCCTCCACTTT
16	.	TRBJ2-7	.	TRBV7-9	CASSLVGWGTTYEQYF	TGTGCCAGCAGCTTAGTTGGGTGGGGGACCACCTACGAGCAGTACTTC
12	.	TRBJ2-7	.	TRBV5-5	CASSLENYEQYF	TGTGCCAGCAGCCTAGAGAACTACGAGCAGTACTTC
14	.	TRBJ1-1	.	TRBV5-1	CASSFSRAGAEAFF	TGCGCCAGCAGCTTTTCGAGGGCTGGGGCTGAAGCTTTCTTT
15	TRBD1	TRBJ1-2	once	TRBV5-4	CASSKPQGAGYGYTF	TGTGCCAGCAGCAAACCACAGGGGGCGGGCTATGGCTACACCTTC
16	TRBD2	TRBJ2-7	.	TRBV29-1	CSAFHPTSGAGNEQYF	TGCAGCGCCTTCCACCCGACTAGCGGGGCCGGAAACGAGCAGTACTTC
14	.	TRBJ1-1	.	TRBV7-9	CASSFGGGNTEAFF	TGTGCCAGCAGCTTTGGAGGGGGAAACACTGAAGCTTTCTTT
12	.	TRBJ1-5	.	TRBV19	CASSISSWPQHF	TGTGCCAGTAGTATTTCTTCCTGGCCCCAGCATTTT
11	.	TRBJ2-5	.	TRBV28	CASSAQETQYF	TGTGCCAGCAGCGCCCAAGAGACCCAGTACTTC
17	TRBD2	TRBJ2-5	.	TRBV11-3	CASSLGRREVSQETQYF	TGTGCCAGCAGCTTAGGGCGTCGGGAGGTCTCCCAAGAGACCCAGTACTTC
17	.	TRBJ1-3	.	TRBV5-5	CASSLGLVGSSGNTIYF	TGTGCCAGCAGCTTGGGCCTCGTGGGAAGCTCTGGAAACACCATATATTTT
13	TRBD1	TRBJ1-1	.	TRBV2	CASGGDRGTEAFF	TGTGCCAGCGGGGGAGACAGGGGGACTGAAGCTTTCTTT
14	TRBD1	TRBJ2-3	.	TRBV27	CASAGTGGVDTQYF	TGTGCCAGCGCCGGGACAGGGGGCGTTGATACGCAGTATTTT
16	TRBD1	TRBJ1-5	.	TRBV19	CASSSRQGTRNQPQHF	TGTGCCAGTAGTTCCCGACAGGGGACCAGGAATCAGCCCCAGCATTTT
17	.	TRBJ1-5	.	TRBV2	CASKLAGLAPSNQPQHF	TGTGCCAGCAAGCTTGCGGGGCTTGCGCCTAGCAATCAGCCCCAGCATTTT
13	.	TRBJ2-5	.	TRBV12-3/TRBV12-4	CASSFHQQETQYF	TGTGCCAGCAGTTTTCACCAGCAAGAGACCCAGTACTTC
13	.	TRBJ1-2	.	TRBV2	CASSVVRNYGYTF	TGTGCCAGCAGTGTGGTCAGAAACTATGGCTACACCTTC
14	.	TRBJ2-5	once	TRBV3-1/TRBV3-2	CASSQVLPTEAQYF	TGTGCCAGCAGCCAAGTTTTACCGACTGAGGCCCAGTACTTC
11	.	TRBJ2-7	few	TRBV10-1	CASSELGSVYF	TGCGCCAGCAGTGAGCTCGGGAGTGTGTACTTC
16	.	TRBJ2-2	.	TRBV7-9	CASLSERDKNTGELFF	TGTGCCAGCCTCTCGGAGAGGGACAAAAACACCGGGGAGCTGTTTTTT
17	TRBD2	TRBJ2-3	.	TRBV7-9	CASSLALRLAERHTQYF	TGTGCCAGCAGCTTAGCGCTTAGACTAGCGGAGAGACATACGCAGTATTTT
15	.	TRBJ2-1	once	TRBV5-1	CASSLEIYSYNEQFF	TGCGCCAGCAGCTTGGAGATTTACTCCTACAATGAGCAGTTCTTC
13	TRBD1	TRBJ1-1	once	TRBV30	CAWAGGRGREAFF	TGTGCCTGGGCAGGGGGAAGGGGACGTGAAGCTTTCTTT
12	.	TRBJ1-5	few	TRBV19	CASSITKQPQHF	TGTGCCAGTAGTATCACAAAACAGCCCCAGCATTTT
13	TRBD1	TRBJ2-5	once	TRBV18	CASSRQGGETQYF	TGTGCCAGCTCACGACAGGGTGGAGAGACCCAGTACTTC
11	.	TRBJ1-2	.	TRBV20-1	CSAILGYGYTF	TGCAGTGCTATTCTGGGCTATGGCTACACCTTC
16	.	TRBJ1-2	.	TRBV7-9	CASSLERGRSPGGYTF	TGTGCCAGCAGCTTAGAACGGGGCAGGTCACCCGGAGGCTACACCTTC
14	.	TRBJ1-2	few	TRBV3-1/TRBV3-2	CASSPSSALGGYTF	TGTGCCAGCAGCCCGTCCTCCGCTTTGGGTGGCTACACCTTC
13	TRBD2	TRBJ2-1	.	TRBV30	CALWTSGLNEQFF	TGTGCCTTATGGACTAGCGGCCTCAATGAGCAGTTCTTC
15	TRBD2	TRBJ2-7	.	TRBV7-2	CASSLGLAGYYEQYF	TGTGCCAGCAGCTTAGGCCTAGCGGGATACTACGAGCAGTACTTC
14	TRBD2	TRBJ2-7	.	TRBV5-1	CASSLVSGIGEQYF	TGCGCCAGCAGCTTGGTTAGCGGGATTGGCGAGCAGTACTTC
15	.	TRBJ2-7	.	TRBV29-1	CSVEDRNSLWREQYF	TGCAGCGTTGAAGATCGTAACTCGCTTTGGCGCGAGCAGTACTTC
15	.	TRBJ1-6	.	TRBV7-2	CASSLSAGANSPLHF	TGTGCCAGCAGCTTAAGCGCTGGGGCTAATTCACCCCTCCACTTT
14	.	TRBJ1-5	.	TRBV19	CASSYRDRDQPQHF	TGTGCCAGTAGTTACAGGGATAGGGATCAGCCCCAGCATTTT
16	.	TRBJ1-1	few	TRBV6-1	CASSEGDLSSNTEAFF	TGTGCCAGCAGTGAAGGAGACCTCTCATCGAACACTGAAGCTTTCTTT
18	.	TRBJ1-3	.	TRBV11-2	CASSQRQALLLSGNTIYF	TGTGCCAGCAGCCAACGACAGGCTTTGCTCCTCTCTGGAAACACCATATATTTT
14	.	TRBJ1-2	.	TRBV27	CASSPPQGYYGYTF	TGTGCCAGCAGCCCTCCCCAGGGTTACTATGGCTACACCTTC
18	.	TRBJ2-5	.	TRBV5-4	CASSLGSAGRGAQETQYF	TGTGCCAGCAGCTTGGGCTCGGCGGGACGAGGGGCCCAAGAGACCCAGTACTTC
15	TRBD2	TRBJ2-3	.	TRBV27	CASSVLAAAQGTQYF	TGTGCCAGCAGTGTACTAGCGGCGGCCCAGGGAACGCAGTATTTT
15	TRBD1	TRBJ2-1	.	TRBV7-9	CASRIGQGAYNEQFF	TGTGCCAGTAGGATCGGACAGGGGGCCTACAATGAGCAGTTCTTC
13	.	TRBJ1-4	.	TRBV28	CASSSGMDRFLFF	TGTGCCAGCAGTTCGGGGATGGATCGGTTCCTGTTTTTT
15	TRBD1	TRBJ1-2	.	TRBV6-4	CASSETGQGGYGYTF	TGTGCCAGCAGTGAAACGGGACAGGGAGGTTATGGCTACACCTTC
15	.	TRBJ1-1	few	TRBV5-1	CASSLGTLMNTEAFF	TGCGCCAGCAGCTTGGGGACGCTCATGAACACTGAAGCTTTCTTT
12	.	TRBJ2-7	.	TRBV21-1	CASSTWDYEQYF	TGTGCCAGCAGCACCTGGGACTACGAGCAGTACTTC